The rows below give T cell receptor beta chains drawn from one sample of a study of OX40 agonist ivuxolimab in advanced cancers. Clones were read by immunoSEQ multiplex PCR, and TCRdb kept only the in-frame ones, dropping some. Of 70,000 to 85,000 clones listed, 80% to 95% were seen once; the top ten hold more than 4.5%. The material sequenced was CD4+ or CD8+ T cells sorted from blood, taken in a trial of the OX40 agonist ivuxolimab. The source of these receptors is an adult with an advanced solid tumor such as melanoma, head and neck, liver or kidney cancer. CDR3s include the opening cysteine and the closing phenylalanine or tryptophan. Each record gives: J gene, V gene, D gene, clone size, CDR3 DNA, CDR3 protein. A D gene is named only where the DNA matches it firmly. Only some rows state a clone size, as once, few, many or a class for expanded clones.

j_gene: TRBJ2-3
v_gene: TRBV5-4
d_gene: TRBD2
abundance: -
CDR3nt: TGTGCCAGCAGTGCGGGAGCCTACACAGATACGCAGTATTTT
CDR3aa: CASSAGAYTDTQYF

j_gene: TRBJ2-1
v_gene: TRBV4-2
d_gene: -
abundance: -
CDR3nt: TGTGCCAGCAGCCAAGTGGCGAATGAGCAGTTCTTC
CDR3aa: CASSQVANEQFF

j_gene: TRBJ2-3
v_gene: TRBV9
d_gene: TRBD2
abundance: -
CDR3nt: TGTGCCAGCAGCGTAGGGGCGGGGGTTAGCACAGATACGCAGTATTTT
CDR3aa: CASSVGAGVSTDTQYF

j_gene: TRBJ1-2
v_gene: TRBV30
d_gene: TRBD1
abundance: -
CDR3nt: TGTGCCTGGAGCGACAGGGGGCAAAGGTTAGGCTACACCTTC
CDR3aa: CAWSDRGQRLGYTF

j_gene: TRBJ2-2
v_gene: TRBV7-6
d_gene: -
abundance: few
CDR3nt: TGTGCCAGCGGCTCACAGAAGTATACCGGGGAGCTGTTTTTT
CDR3aa: CASGSQKYTGELFF

j_gene: TRBJ2-3
v_gene: TRBV9
d_gene: -
abundance: -
CDR3nt: TGTGCCAGCAGCCTCCCTACTGAGGGTACGCAGTATTTT
CDR3aa: CASSLPTEGTQYF

j_gene: TRBJ2-2
v_gene: TRBV4-3
d_gene: -
abundance: -
CDR3nt: TGCGCCAGCAGCCCTGAGGTCCGGGTAGCGAACACCGGGGAGCTGTTTTTT
CDR3aa: CASSPEVRVANTGELFF

j_gene: TRBJ1-5
v_gene: TRBV27
d_gene: -
abundance: -
CDR3nt: TGTGCCAGCAGTTTATCGGCCATGTTCTCTCAGCCCCAGCATTTT
CDR3aa: CASSLSAMFSQPQHF

j_gene: TRBJ2-3
v_gene: TRBV27
d_gene: -
abundance: -
CDR3nt: TGTGCCAGCAGTTCAGATAGAGGGGATACGCAGTATTTT
CDR3aa: CASSSDRGDTQYF

j_gene: TRBJ1-3
v_gene: TRBV7-6
d_gene: -
abundance: -
CDR3nt: TGTGCCAGCAGCGAAAGATCCTCTGGAAACACCATATATTTT
CDR3aa: CASSERSSGNTIYF

j_gene: TRBJ2-2
v_gene: TRBV9
d_gene: -
abundance: -
CDR3nt: TGTGCCAGCAGCATACCCAATGGGGCAGTAAACACCGGGGAGCTGTTTTTT
CDR3aa: CASSIPNGAVNTGELFF

j_gene: TRBJ2-3
v_gene: TRBV9
d_gene: -
abundance: -
CDR3nt: TGTGCCAGCAGCGTAGAAGGGCCCCTGCGCGCGACAGATACGCAGTATTTT
CDR3aa: CASSVEGPLRATDTQYF

j_gene: TRBJ2-5
v_gene: TRBV9
d_gene: TRBD1
abundance: -
CDR3nt: TGTGCCAGCAGCTTTTTTGGACAGGGCGAGGAGACCCAGTACTTC
CDR3aa: CASSFFGQGEETQYF

j_gene: TRBJ2-3
v_gene: TRBV2
d_gene: -
abundance: -
CDR3nt: TGTGCCAGCAGTACCCAGGGGGGGTTGGATACGCAGTATTTT
CDR3aa: CASSTQGGLDTQYF

j_gene: TRBJ2-3
v_gene: TRBV9
d_gene: TRBD2
abundance: -
CDR3nt: TGTGCCAGCAGCGATGTTGGGGGGGCAGATACGCAGTATTTT
CDR3aa: CASSDVGGADTQYF

j_gene: TRBJ1-5
v_gene: TRBV19
d_gene: -
abundance: -
CDR3nt: TGTGCCAGTAGTATGAGGACGGATAGCAATCAGCCCCAGCATTTT
CDR3aa: CASSMRTDSNQPQHF

j_gene: TRBJ2-7
v_gene: TRBV5-8
d_gene: -
abundance: -
CDR3nt: TGTGCCAGCACCCTGAGACCCGTTGGCTACGAGCAGTACTTC
CDR3aa: CASTLRPVGYEQYF

j_gene: TRBJ2-1
v_gene: TRBV4-1
d_gene: -
abundance: -
CDR3nt: TGCGCCAGCAGCCAATTCCCGGGGGCCCTCTCCTACAATGAGCAGTTCTTC
CDR3aa: CASSQFPGALSYNEQFF

j_gene: TRBJ2-1
v_gene: TRBV27
d_gene: -
abundance: -
CDR3nt: TGTGCCAGCATGATCATAGGGTCCAGTTACAATGAGCAGTTCTTC
CDR3aa: CASMIIGSSYNEQFF

j_gene: TRBJ2-5
v_gene: TRBV30
d_gene: TRBD1
abundance: -
CDR3nt: TGTGCCTGGAGTGACCCCCCCGACAGGGGTATCCAAGAGACCCAGTACTTC
CDR3aa: CAWSDPPDRGIQETQYF

j_gene: TRBJ2-7
v_gene: TRBV10-3
d_gene: TRBD1
abundance: -
CDR3nt: TGTGCCATCAGTGCAGACAGGGCAATCTACGAGCAGTACTTC
CDR3aa: CAISADRAIYEQYF

j_gene: TRBJ2-3
v_gene: TRBV9
d_gene: -
abundance: -
CDR3nt: TGTGCCAGCAGCGTAGAAGGGAGTAGCACAGATACGCAGTATTTT
CDR3aa: CASSVEGSSTDTQYF

j_gene: TRBJ1-3
v_gene: TRBV4-1
d_gene: -
abundance: -
CDR3nt: TGCGCCAGCAGCCAAGAAGGATTCTCTGGAAACACCATATATTTT
CDR3aa: CASSQEGFSGNTIYF

j_gene: TRBJ2-7
v_gene: TRBV6-6
d_gene: -
abundance: -
CDR3nt: TGTGCCAGCAGTTACAACCAGGCCTCCTACGAGCAGTACTTC
CDR3aa: CASSYNQASYEQYF

j_gene: TRBJ1-6
v_gene: TRBV7-2
d_gene: -
abundance: once
CDR3nt: TGTGCCAGCAGCTTATATAGGGGCCCGAATTCACCCCTCCACTTT
CDR3aa: CASSLYRGPNSPLHF

j_gene: TRBJ2-7
v_gene: TRBV7-4
d_gene: -
abundance: -
CDR3nt: TGTGCCAGCAGCGACGACAGCTACGAGCAGTACTTC
CDR3aa: CASSDDSYEQYF

j_gene: TRBJ2-2
v_gene: TRBV6-5
d_gene: TRBD1
abundance: -
CDR3nt: TGTGCCAGCAGTCCGGACAGGGGAGGTACCGGGGAGCTGTTTTTT
CDR3aa: CASSPDRGGTGELFF

j_gene: TRBJ2-1
v_gene: TRBV27
d_gene: TRBD2
abundance: once
CDR3nt: TGTGCCAGCGGTTCCGGGACTAGAATCTATGAGCAGTTCTTC
CDR3aa: CASGSGTRIYEQFF

j_gene: TRBJ2-2
v_gene: TRBV9
d_gene: -
abundance: -
CDR3nt: TGTGCCAGCAGCGTAGGAGAAACCACCGGGGAGCTGTTTTTT
CDR3aa: CASSVGETTGELFF

j_gene: TRBJ1-6
v_gene: TRBV7-9
d_gene: TRBD1
abundance: -
CDR3nt: TGTGCCAGCAGCGTGCGGGACAGGGCTAATTCACCCCTCCACTTT
CDR3aa: CASSVRDRANSPLHF

j_gene: TRBJ2-3
v_gene: TRBV27
d_gene: -
abundance: -
CDR3nt: TGTGCCAGCAGTTTAGAAGTTAGCACAGATACGCAGTATTTT
CDR3aa: CASSLEVSTDTQYF

j_gene: TRBJ2-5
v_gene: TRBV5-6
d_gene: -
abundance: -
CDR3nt: TGTGCCAGCAGCTTGGGTCTACCCGCAGAGACCCAGTACTTC
CDR3aa: CASSLGLPAETQYF